Listed here are 17 T cell receptor beta chains from one sample, sequenced in a study of T cell responses to AZD1222 COVID-19 vaccine. Assay: immunoSEQ multiplex PCR; the TCRdb copy retains only in-frame clones and omits some. The sample holds tens of thousands of clones, approximately 90% seen once. The sequencing here drew on peripheral blood, taken 28 days after the second AZD1222 dose. Source of these receptors: an adult who received the AZD1222 COVID-19 vaccine.

The chain links TRBV29-1 to TRBJ2-5, with a weak D call TRBD2 (6 bases). CDR3 length: 12 amino acids. The V end lost 7 bases, the J end lost 5 bases, and 14 bases lay between the germline ends. The germline V gene has CDR1 SQVTM and CDR2 ANQGSEA. The CDR3 DNA is TGCAGCGGGGGGAGGTCCGGGGAGACCCAGTACTTC. This encodes CSGGRSGETQYF.

The rearrangement joins TRBV19 to TRBJ1-1; D gene uncertain. Germline lookup yields CDR1 LNHDA and CDR2 SQIVND (reference sequence). The CDR3 spans 13 residues. The V end lost 5 bases, the J end lost 1 base, and 8 bases lay between the germline ends. The DNA of the CDR3 is TGTGCCAGTAGTCCTTGGTGGAACACTGAAGCTTTCTTT. It codes for CASSPWWNTEAFF.

The chain links TRBV2 to TRBJ1-2, with 7 bases fitting TRBD1. CDR1 SNHLY and CDR2 FYNNEI come from the germline V gene. The CDR3 has 15 amino acids. J was trimmed by 6 bases and V by 4 bases; bases with no gene match: 11. CDR3 nucleotides: TGTGCCAGCAGTGTGGTTGCAGGGGGAAAAGATGGCTACACCTTC. It is translated as CASSVVAGGKDGYTF.

J is TRBJ1-5 and V is TRBV28; D is undetermined. Germline V gives CDR1 MDHEN, CDR2 SYDVKM. The V and J ends lost 6 bases and 2 bases respectively, with 14 bases between them. The CDR3 has 15 amino acids. CDR3 protein: CASRPHGVGNQPQHF. Here the CDR3 DNA reads TGTGCCAGCAGGCCCCATGGGGTAGGCAATCAGCCCCAGCATTTT. Supplemented by reference TRBV28 and TRBJ1-5, the full variable domain reads DVKVTQSSRYLVKRTGEKVFLECVQDMDHENMFWYRQDPGLGLRLIYFSYDVKMKEKGDIPEGYSVSREKKERFSLILESASTNQTSMYLCASRPHGVGNQPQHFGDGTRLSIL.

DNA of the CDR3: TGTGCCATCAGTGCCGGGACAGGTATTACCTACGAGCAGTACTTC. This codes for CAISAGTGITYEQYF. The chain combines TRBV10-3 with TRBJ2-7, with 8 bases lining up with TRBD1. The V gene's germline CDR1 is ENHRY and CDR2 SYGVKD. This CDR3 is built from 15 residues. After removal of 4 bases from V and 2 bases from J, the junction contained 7 bases not matched to a gene.

CDR3 sequence: CAISGGGAGYTF. In DNA form, the CDR3 reads TGTGCCATCAGTGGTGGAGGGGCCGGCTACACCTTC. J is TRBJ1-2 and V is TRBV10-3, with D perhaps matching TRBD1 (5 bases). Germline V gives CDR1 ENHRY, CDR2 SYGVKD. Trimming removed 4 bases at V and 8 bases at J, with 11 bases between. This CDR3 comprises 12 residues.

CDR3 nucleotide sequence: TGTGCCAGCAGTGCCCCGGGCAGCAAGAATCAGCCCCAGCATTTT. Translated: CASSAPGSKNQPQHF. The chain joins TRBV2 to TRBJ1-5; no clear D gene. The CDR3 consists of 15 residues. The germline V gene encodes CDR1 SNHLY and CDR2 FYNNEI. V dropped 4 bases and J dropped 4 bases, with 14 bases sitting between them.

The rearrangement uses TRBV6-5 and TRBJ1-1; 8 nucleotides agree with TRBD1. This CDR3 region has 15 residues. With 0 bases clipped from V and 2 bases from J, the junction kept 2 bases outside the gene matches. Germline V lookup: CDR1 MNHEY, CDR2 SVGAGI. The CDR3 DNA follows: TGTGCCAGCAGTTACTCGGACAGGGCTAACACTGAAGCTTTCTTT. This encodes CASSYSDRANTEAFF.

The chain recombines TRBV18 with TRBJ1-1, with D perhaps TRBD1 (5 bases). Between the trimmed V and J ends, which lost 3 bases and 4 bases, there was a span of 12 bases. CDR3 size: 14 residues. Germline values: CDR1 KGHSH, CDR2 LQKENI. Here the CDR3 reads CASSPPQGRTEAFF. The DNA of the CDR3 is TGTGCCAGCTCACCCCCTCAGGGACGCACTGAAGCTTTCTTT.

The rearrangement uses TRBV19 and TRBJ1-1; D is perhaps TRBD1 (6 bases). Germline-derived CDR1 and CDR2 are LNHDA and SQIVND (reference sequence). V was cut by 9 bases and J by 3 bases, with 14 bases left in between. The CDR3 sequence is 13 residues long. The CDR3 protein is CASGAKGDTEAFF. The CDR3, as DNA: TGTGCCAGCGGAGCAAAGGGGGACACTGAAGCTTTCTTT.

In its sample, this clone was seen once. This chain uses TRBV27 with TRBJ1-6; D call uncertain. With 0 bases removed from V and 3 bases from J, the gap between germline ends came to 9 bases. The length of the CDR3 is 16 residues. Germline V gene sequence: CDR1 MNHEY, CDR2 SMNVEV (reference sequence). The CDR3 DNA reads as TGTGCCAGCAGTTTATCGTGGAACAACTATAATTCACCCCTCCACTTT. Residues: CASSLSWNNYNSPLHF.

This clone was observed once. CDR3: CASSPTDNSPLHF. CDR3 coding DNA: TGTGCCAGCAGCCCTACTGATAATTCACCCCTCCACTTT. This chain links TRBV7-9 with TRBJ1-6; D is unclear. Trimming took off 5 bases at V and 5 bases at J, with 7 bases between the two ends. Germline V lookup: CDR1 SEHNR, CDR2 FQNEAQ (reference sequence). CDR3 length: 13 residues.

V gene TRBV7-3 combines with J gene TRBJ2-1; D not certain. Germline V gene lookup returns CDR1 SGHTA and CDR2 FQGTGA. The CDR3 length is 13 residues. V dropped 5 bases and J dropped 5 bases, with 10 bases sitting between them. The CDR3: CASSPGLDNEQFF. In DNA form, the CDR3 reads TGTGCCAGCAGCCCGGGCCTGGACAATGAGCAGTTCTTC.

The rearrangement joins TRBV11-2 to TRBJ1-2; D is uncertain. The V end was cut by 5 bases, the J end by 0 bases, with 13 bases between. The CDR3 is made up of 15 amino acids. Germline CDR1 reads SGHAT; CDR2 reads FQNNGV. CDR3 nucleotide sequence: TGTGCCAGCAGCCAGGCGGACTCTACTAACTATGGCTACACCTTC. Protein sequence: CASSQADSTNYGYTF.

In nucleotides, the CDR3 is TGTGCCAGTAGTATTTACAATGAGCAGTTCTTC. This translates into CASSIYNEQFF. V and J are TRBV19 and TRBJ2-1; no reliable D call. Germline CDR1 reads LNHDA; CDR2 reads SQIVND (reference sequence). CDR3 length: 11 residues. The V end was cut by 3 bases, the J end by 4 bases, with 1 base between.

Only one count was recorded for this clone. The germline gene is not matched at one end of the junction; a read error may be the cause. The CDR3 DNA sequence: TGTGCCAGCAGTCTAGCGGGAGTCGGGGAGCAGTACTTC. Its protein is CASSLAGVGEQYF. The chain uses TRBV12-3 or TRBV12-4 and TRBJ2-7; 10 bases fit TRBD2. This CDR3 comprises 13 residues.

V usage is TRBV9 and J usage is TRBJ2-3; 7 bases align to TRBD2. Trimming cost V 4 bases and J 6 bases; bases outside gene matches: 8. Germline V gene lookup returns CDR1 SGDLS and CDR2 YYNGEE. The length of the CDR3 is 14 residues. CDR3 bases: TGTGCCAGCAGCCCCAGCGGGAACGGGGATACGCAGTATTTT. Translating gives CASSPSGNGDTQYF.